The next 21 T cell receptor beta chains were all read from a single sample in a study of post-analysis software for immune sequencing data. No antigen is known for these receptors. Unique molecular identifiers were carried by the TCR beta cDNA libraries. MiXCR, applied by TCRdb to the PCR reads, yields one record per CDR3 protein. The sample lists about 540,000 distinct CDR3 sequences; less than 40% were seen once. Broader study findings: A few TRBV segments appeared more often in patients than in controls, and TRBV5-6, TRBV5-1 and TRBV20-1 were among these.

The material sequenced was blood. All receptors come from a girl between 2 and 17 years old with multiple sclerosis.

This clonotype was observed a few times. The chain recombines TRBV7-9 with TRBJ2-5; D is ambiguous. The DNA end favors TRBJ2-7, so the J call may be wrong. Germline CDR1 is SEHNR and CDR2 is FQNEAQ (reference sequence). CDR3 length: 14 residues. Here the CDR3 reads CASSQGRPTYEQYF. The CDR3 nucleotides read TGTGCCAGCAGTCAAGGACGCCCCACCTACGAGCAGTACTTC.

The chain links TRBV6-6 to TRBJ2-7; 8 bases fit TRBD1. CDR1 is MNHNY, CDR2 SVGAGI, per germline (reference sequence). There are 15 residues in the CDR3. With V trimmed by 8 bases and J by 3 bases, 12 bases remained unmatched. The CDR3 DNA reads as TGTGCCAGCGCCCCAGGGACAGGAAGCTTCTACGAGCAGTACTTC. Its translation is CASAPGTGSFYEQYF.

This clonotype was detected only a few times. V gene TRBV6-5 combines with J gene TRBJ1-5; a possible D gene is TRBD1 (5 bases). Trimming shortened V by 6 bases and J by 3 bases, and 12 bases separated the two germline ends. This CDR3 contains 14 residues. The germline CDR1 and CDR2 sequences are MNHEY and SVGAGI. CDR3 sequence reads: CASREGRNNQPQHF. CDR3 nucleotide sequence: TGTGCCAGCAGGGAGGGACGGAACAATCAGCCCCAGCATTTT.

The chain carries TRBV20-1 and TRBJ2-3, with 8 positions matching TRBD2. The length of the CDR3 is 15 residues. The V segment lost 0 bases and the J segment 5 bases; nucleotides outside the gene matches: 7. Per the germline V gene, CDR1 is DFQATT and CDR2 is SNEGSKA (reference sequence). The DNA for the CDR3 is TGCAGTGCTAGAGATTTCGGGGGGGCGGAAGATACGCAGTATTTT. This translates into CSARDFGGAEDTQYF.

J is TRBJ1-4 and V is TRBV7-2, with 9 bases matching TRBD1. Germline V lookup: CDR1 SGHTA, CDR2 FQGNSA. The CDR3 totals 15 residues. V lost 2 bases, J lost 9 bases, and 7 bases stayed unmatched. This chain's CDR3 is CASSLLGQGFKKLFF. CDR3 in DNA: TGTGCCAGCAGCTTACTGGGACAGGGCTTTAAAAAACTGTTTTTT.

The CDR3 protein is CASTRGGLPYEQYF. CDR3 DNA: TGTGCCAGCACACGAGGGGGGTTACCCTACGAGCAGTACTTC. The V and J genes are TRBV12-3 or TRBV12-4 and TRBJ2-7; the D call may be TRBD1 or TRBD2 (6 bases each). V was clipped by 7 bases and J by 2 bases, with 15 bases between them. This CDR3 has 14 residues.

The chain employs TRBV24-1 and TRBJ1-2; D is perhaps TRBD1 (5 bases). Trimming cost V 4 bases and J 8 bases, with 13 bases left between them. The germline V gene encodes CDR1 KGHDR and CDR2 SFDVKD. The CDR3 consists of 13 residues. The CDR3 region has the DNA TGTGCCACCAGTGACCCCGGGACCTTCGGCTACACCTTC. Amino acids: CATSDPGTFGYTF.

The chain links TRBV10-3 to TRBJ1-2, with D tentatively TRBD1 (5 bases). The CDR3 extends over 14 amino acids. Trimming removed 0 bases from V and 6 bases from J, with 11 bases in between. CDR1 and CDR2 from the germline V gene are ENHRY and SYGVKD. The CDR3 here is CAISESGREDGYTF. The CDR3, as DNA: TGTGCCATCAGTGAGTCGGGCAGGGAAGATGGCTACACCTTC.

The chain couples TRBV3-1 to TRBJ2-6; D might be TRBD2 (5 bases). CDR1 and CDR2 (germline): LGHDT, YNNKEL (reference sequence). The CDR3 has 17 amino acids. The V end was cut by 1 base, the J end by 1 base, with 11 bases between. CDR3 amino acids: CASSQVPPGSGANVLTF. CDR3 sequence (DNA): TGTGCCAGCAGCCAAGTCCCGCCGGGGTCTGGGGCCAACGTCCTGACTTTC.

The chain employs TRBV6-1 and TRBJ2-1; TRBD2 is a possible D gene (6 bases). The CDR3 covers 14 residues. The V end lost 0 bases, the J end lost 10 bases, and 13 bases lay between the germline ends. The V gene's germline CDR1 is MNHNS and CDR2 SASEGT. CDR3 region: CASSEARREDEQFF. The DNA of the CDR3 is TGTGCCAGCAGTGAAGCTCGCAGGGAGGACGAGCAGTTCTTC.

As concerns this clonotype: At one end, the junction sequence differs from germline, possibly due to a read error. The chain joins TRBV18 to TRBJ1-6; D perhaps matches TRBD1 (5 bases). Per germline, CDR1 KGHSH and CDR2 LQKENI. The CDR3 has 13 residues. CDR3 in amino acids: CACSLSGGSALHF. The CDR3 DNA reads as TGTGCCTGCTCCCTATCCGGGGGGTCGGCCCTCCACTTT.

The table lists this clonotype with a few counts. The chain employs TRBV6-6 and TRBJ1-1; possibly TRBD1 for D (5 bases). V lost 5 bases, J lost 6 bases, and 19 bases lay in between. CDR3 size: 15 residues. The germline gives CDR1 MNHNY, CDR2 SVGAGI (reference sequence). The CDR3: CASSRDGVSVAEAFF. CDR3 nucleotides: TGTGCCAGCAGTCGGGACGGAGTCAGTGTCGCTGAAGCTTTCTTT.

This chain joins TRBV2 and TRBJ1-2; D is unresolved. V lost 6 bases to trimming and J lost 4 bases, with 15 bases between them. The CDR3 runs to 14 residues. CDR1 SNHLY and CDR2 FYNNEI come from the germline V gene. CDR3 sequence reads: CASSPLVLSYGYTF. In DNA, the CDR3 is TGTGCCAGCAGCCCCTTAGTTTTATCCTATGGCTACACCTTC.

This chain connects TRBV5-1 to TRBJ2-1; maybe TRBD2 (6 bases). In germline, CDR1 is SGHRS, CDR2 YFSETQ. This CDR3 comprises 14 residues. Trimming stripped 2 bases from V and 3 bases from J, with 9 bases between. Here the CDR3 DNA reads TGCGCCAGCAGCTTTAGCGGACTCTACAATGAGCAGTTCTTC. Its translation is CASSFSGLYNEQFF.

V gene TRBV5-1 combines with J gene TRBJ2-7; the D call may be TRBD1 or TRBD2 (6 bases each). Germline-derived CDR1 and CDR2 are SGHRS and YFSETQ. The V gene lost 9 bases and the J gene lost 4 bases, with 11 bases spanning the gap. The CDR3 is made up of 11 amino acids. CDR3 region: CANEGGYEQYF. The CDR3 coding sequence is TGCGCCAACGAAGGGGGGTACGAGCAGTACTTC.

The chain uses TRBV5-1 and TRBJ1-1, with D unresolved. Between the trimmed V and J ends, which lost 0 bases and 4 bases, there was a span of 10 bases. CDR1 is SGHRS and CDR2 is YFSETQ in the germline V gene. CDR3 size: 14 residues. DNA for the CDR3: TGCGCCAGCAGCTTGGCCGACCTCTCCACTGAAGCTTTCTTT. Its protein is CASSLADLSTEAFF.

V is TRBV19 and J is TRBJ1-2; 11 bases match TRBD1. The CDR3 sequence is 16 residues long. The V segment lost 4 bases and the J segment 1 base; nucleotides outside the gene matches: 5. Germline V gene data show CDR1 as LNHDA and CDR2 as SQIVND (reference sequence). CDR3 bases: TGTGCCAGTAGTACCACCGGGACAGGGGGTAACTATGGCTACACCTTC. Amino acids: CASSTTGTGGNYGYTF.

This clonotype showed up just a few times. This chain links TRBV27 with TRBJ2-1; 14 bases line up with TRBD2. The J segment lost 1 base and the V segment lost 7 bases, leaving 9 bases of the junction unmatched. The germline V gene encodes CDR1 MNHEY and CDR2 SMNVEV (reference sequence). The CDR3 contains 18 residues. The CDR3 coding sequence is TGTGCCAGCAAGAGCGGACTAGCGGGGGGTGGGTCCTACAATGAGCAGTTCTTC. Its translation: CASKSGLAGGGSYNEQFF.

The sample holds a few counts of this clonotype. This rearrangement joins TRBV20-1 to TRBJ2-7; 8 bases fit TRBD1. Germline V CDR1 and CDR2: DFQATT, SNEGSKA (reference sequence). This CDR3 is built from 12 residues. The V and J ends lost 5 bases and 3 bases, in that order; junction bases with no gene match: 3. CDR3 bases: TGCAGTGCTGGAGGGACAGGCTACGAGCAGTACTTC. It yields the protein CSAGGTGYEQYF.

The chain's CDR3 is CASSPRRPDTQYF. The CDR3 DNA follows: TGTGCCAGCAGCCCAAGGAGGCCAGATACGCAGTATTTT. The chain carries TRBV13 and TRBJ2-3; possibly TRBD2 for D (5 bases). The germline V gene has CDR1 PRHDT and CDR2 FYEKMQ (reference sequence). V was trimmed by 5 bases and J by 4 bases, leaving 10 bases between them. The CDR3 runs to 13 residues. Full variable domain (rest looked up from reference TRBV13 and TRBJ2-3): AAGVIQSPRHLIKEKRETATLKCYPIPRHDTVYWYQQGPGQDPQFLISFYEKMQSDKGSIPDRFSAQQFSDYHSELNMSSLELGDSALYFCASSPRRPDTQYFGPGTRLTVL.

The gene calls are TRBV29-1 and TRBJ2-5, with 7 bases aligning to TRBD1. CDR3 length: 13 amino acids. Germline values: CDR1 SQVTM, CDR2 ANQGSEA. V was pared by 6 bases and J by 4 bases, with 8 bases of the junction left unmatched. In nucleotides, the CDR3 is TGCAGCGTGGGCCCGACAGGGACAGAGACCCAGTACTTC. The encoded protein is CSVGPTGTETQYF.